Following are 19 T cell receptor beta chains from one sample sequenced in a study of T cell responses to AZD1222 COVID-19 vaccine. The table came from immunoSEQ multiplex PCR; TCRdb's copy has only in-frame clones and leaves some out. The data show about 150,000 clones, less than 90% seen once. The sequencing here drew on peripheral blood, taken on day 0 of AZD1222 vaccination. These receptors all stem from an adult in good health.

The chain uses TRBV6-6 and TRBJ1-4; weak D call: TRBD1 (6 bases). V was clipped by 5 bases and J by 3 bases, with 13 bases between them. This CDR3 is built from 15 residues. CDR1 is MNHNY, CDR2 SVGAGI, per germline (reference sequence). For the CDR3, the DNA is TGTGCCAGCAGTACCCCGGCAGGGGCTAATGAAAAACTGTTTTTT. Translating gives CASSTPAGANEKLFF.

This clone was seen just once. The chain is built from TRBV5-4 and TRBJ1-6; no firm D call. V lost 0 bases and J 0 bases, leaving 4 bases between the germline ends. Germline V gene sequence: CDR1 SGHNT, CDR2 YYREEE (reference sequence). The CDR3 extends over 15 amino acids. The CDR3 here is CASSLGRSYNSPLHF. CDR3 coding DNA: TGTGCCAGCAGCTTGGGCCGCTCCTATAATTCACCCCTCCACTTT.

CDR3: CASSLPGTPSGANVLTF. The CDR3 DNA reads as TGTGCCAGCAGCTTACCGGGGACACCCTCTGGGGCCAACGTCCTGACTTTC. This chain joins TRBV11-3 and TRBJ2-6, with a weak D call TRBD1 (6 bases). From germline, CDR1 is SGHNT and CDR2 YENEEA. V gave up 2 bases and J gave up 0 bases, with 11 bases separating them. The CDR3 is made up of 17 amino acids.

V usage is TRBV6-5 and J usage is TRBJ1-2, with a tentative D call TRBD1 (5 bases). The CDR3 sequence is 13 residues long. Trimming removed 6 bases from V and 4 bases from J, with 12 bases in between. CDR1 and CDR2 (germline): MNHEY, SVGAGI. The CDR3 sequence: CASRPGAGYGYTF. CDR3 bases: TGTGCCAGCAGGCCTGGGGCCGGCTATGGCTACACCTTC.

This clone has a single count. The chain couples TRBV10-3 to TRBJ1-3; 9 nucleotides match TRBD1. This CDR3 is 13 amino acids long. From germline, CDR1 is ENHRY and CDR2 SYGVKD. With 4 bases clipped from V and 8 bases from J, the junction kept 3 bases outside the gene matches. This CDR3 is CAISGDREDTIYF. In DNA form, the CDR3 reads TGTGCCATCAGTGGGGACAGGGAAGACACCATATATTTT.

The chain combines TRBV4-3 with TRBJ1-2; D gene unclear. The V gene's germline CDR1 is LGHNA and CDR2 YSLEER. The V end was cut by 0 bases, the J end by 14 bases, with 13 bases between. This CDR3 comprises 12 residues. The chain's CDR3 is CASSQDRLSRTF. The CDR3, as DNA: TGCGCCAGCAGCCAAGATCGGTTGAGCCGGACCTTC.

J is TRBJ2-1 and V is TRBV10-3; 8 bases match TRBD2. The CDR3 sequence is 15 residues long. Unmatched junction bases numbered 7, after V lost 0 bases and J lost 9 bases. Germline assignment: CDR1 ENHRY and CDR2 SYGVKD. The CDR3 protein is CAISESETGGSEQFF. CDR3 sequence (DNA): TGTGCCATCAGTGAGTCAGAAACGGGAGGGTCTGAGCAGTTCTTC.

This clone has more than one count but fewer than ten. The chain links TRBV5-1 to TRBJ2-1; tentative D call: TRBD2 (6 bases). This CDR3 is built from 13 residues. The V gene lost 0 bases and the J gene lost 10 bases, with 11 bases spanning the gap. Germline CDR1 is SGHRS and CDR2 is YFSETQ. The CDR3 region is CASSLDRGREQFF. The CDR3 DNA sequence: TGCGCCAGCAGCTTGGATCGGGGGAGAGAGCAGTTCTTC. The full variable domain, its missing parts supplied by reference TRBV5-1 and TRBJ2-1, is KAGVTQTPRYLIKTRGQQVTLSCSPISGHRSVSWYQQTPGQGLQFLFEYFSETQRNKGNFPGRFSGRQFSNSRSEMNVSTLELGDSALYLCASSLDRGREQFFGPGTRLTVL.

V and J are TRBV20-1 and TRBJ2-5, with 8 bases lining up with TRBD2. The CDR3 is 13 residues long. Per the germline V gene, CDR1 is DFQATT and CDR2 is SNEGSKA (reference sequence). V lost 3 bases, J lost 4 bases, and 4 bases stayed unmatched. The CDR3 DNA reads TGCAGTGCTAGTTATACTAGCGGAGAGACCCAGTACTTC. Its protein product is CSASYTSGETQYF.

Concerning this clone itself: Other DNA sequences of this sample code for an identical CDR3. The J gene is TRBJ1-2, the V gene TRBV18, with 7 nucleotides matching TRBD1. With V trimmed by 3 bases and J by 2 bases, 0 bases remained unmatched. This CDR3 contains 13 residues. Germline V gives CDR1 KGHSH, CDR2 LQKENI. The CDR3 protein is CASSPDRNYGYTF. Written as DNA, the CDR3 is TGTGCCAGCTCACCGGACAGGAACTATGGCTACACCTTC.

The J gene is TRBJ1-6, the V gene TRBV10-2; a weak D match, TRBD1 (5 bases). This CDR3 is built from 15 residues. Germline V gene lookup returns CDR1 WSHSY and CDR2 SAAADI. V was trimmed by 8 bases and J by 5 bases, leaving 16 bases between them. CDR3 DNA sequence: TGCGCCAGCCGGGGTAGACAGTCGCATAATTCACCCCTCCACTTT. Encoded protein: CASRGRQSHNSPLHF.

The chain couples TRBV11-2 to TRBJ2-3; the D is unclear. The ends were cut back, 5 bases at V and 3 bases at J, with 9 bases in the middle. The CDR3 has 13 amino acids. The V gene's germline CDR1 is SGHAT and CDR2 FQNNGV. This CDR3 is CASSPRVTDTQYF. The CDR3 DNA is TGTGCCAGCAGCCCCCGGGTAACAGATACGCAGTATTTT.

CDR3 protein: CASSYQFQSYTF. CDR3 bases: TGTGCCAGCAGTTATCAGTTCCAGAGCTACACCTTC. The chain recombines TRBV6-6 with TRBJ1-2, with D uncertain. The CDR3 extends over 12 amino acids. The germline V gene has CDR1 MNHNY and CDR2 SVGAGI (reference sequence). V shed 3 bases and J shed 9 bases, with 11 bases lying between them.

The chain carries TRBV28 and TRBJ2-7; D is unclear. The V end lost 5 bases, the J end lost 3 bases, and 5 bases lay between the germline ends. The CDR3 totals 11 residues. Germline V gene sequence: CDR1 MDHEN, CDR2 SYDVKM. CDR3 DNA: TGTGCCAGCAGTCCCAACTACGAGCAGTACTTC. Amino acid sequence: CASSPNYEQYF.

This clone occurred a few times. The V gene is TRBV6-5, the J gene TRBJ1-2, with TRBD1 matching 7 bases. The germline V gene has CDR1 MNHEY and CDR2 SVGAGI. CDR3 length: 14 residues. The ends lost 5 bases at V and 4 bases at J; junction bases unmatched: 7. The CDR3 DNA follows: TGTGCCAGCAGTCACAGGGGAAAGGGCTATGGCTACACCTTC. The encoded protein is CASSHRGKGYGYTF.

The rearrangement links TRBV9 to TRBJ1-1; D is uncertain. CDR1 SGDLS and CDR2 YYNGEE come from the germline V gene. The V gene lost 4 bases and the J gene lost 0 bases, with 16 bases spanning the gap. The CDR3 has 16 residues. CDR3 amino acids: CASSPIERYVNTEAFF. CDR3 DNA: TGTGCCAGCAGCCCGATCGAACGGTACGTGAACACTGAAGCTTTCTTT.

Comments on this clone: The same CDR3 also results from other DNA sequences found in this sample. This rearrangement joins TRBV19 to TRBJ1-5; D not resolved. Per germline, CDR1 LNHDA and CDR2 SQIVND (reference sequence). The V end was cut by 3 bases, the J end by 0 bases, with 6 bases between. This CDR3 has 14 residues. As DNA, the CDR3 is TGTGCCAGTAGTATGAGGGCTAGCAATCAGCCCCAGCATTTT. Protein product: CASSMRASNQPQHF.

The V gene is TRBV3-1 (or the pseudogene TRBV3-2), the J gene TRBJ2-1, with 7 nucleotides matching TRBD2. The germline V gene has CDR1 LGHDT and CDR2 YNNKEL (reference sequence). With V trimmed by 5 bases and J by 4 bases, 8 bases remained unmatched. The CDR3 contains 15 residues. The CDR3 region is CASSRVLAEYNEQFF. Written as DNA, the CDR3 is TGTGCCAGCAGCAGGGTCCTAGCGGAATACAATGAGCAGTTCTTC.

The chain recombines TRBV5-8 with TRBJ1-1; the D is unclear. Germline CDR1 and CDR2: SGHTS and YDEGEE. There are 11 residues in the CDR3. The germline V and J ends were trimmed by 0 bases and 12 bases, with 9 bases remaining between them. The CDR3 DNA reads TGTGCCAGCAGCTTGGAAGTCCGGTCTTTCTTT. Residues: CASSLEVRSFF.